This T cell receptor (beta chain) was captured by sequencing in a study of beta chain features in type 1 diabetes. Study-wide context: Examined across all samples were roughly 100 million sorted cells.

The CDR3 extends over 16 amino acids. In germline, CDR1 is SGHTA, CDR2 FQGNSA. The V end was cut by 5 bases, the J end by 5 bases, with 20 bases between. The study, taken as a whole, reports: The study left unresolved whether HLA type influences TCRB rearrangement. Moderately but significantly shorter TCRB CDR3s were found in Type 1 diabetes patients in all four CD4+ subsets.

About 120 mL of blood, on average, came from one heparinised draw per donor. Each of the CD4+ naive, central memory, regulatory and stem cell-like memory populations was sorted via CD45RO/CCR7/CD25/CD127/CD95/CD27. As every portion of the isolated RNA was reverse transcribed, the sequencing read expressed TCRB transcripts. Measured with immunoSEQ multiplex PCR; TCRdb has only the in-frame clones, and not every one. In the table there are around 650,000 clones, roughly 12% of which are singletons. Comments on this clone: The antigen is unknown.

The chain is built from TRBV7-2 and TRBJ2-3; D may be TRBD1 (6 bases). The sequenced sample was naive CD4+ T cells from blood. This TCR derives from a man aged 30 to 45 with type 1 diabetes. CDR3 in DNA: TGTGCCAGCAGCGATCTCGGAACCCGAGGGGGAGATACGCAGTATTTT. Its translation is CASSDLGTRGGDTQYF.